This is a list of T cell receptor beta chains from one sample in a study of cytomegalovirus exposure and HLA in healthy donors. Clones were sequenced by immunoSEQ multiplex PCR, and TCRdb holds only the in-frame ones, with some missing. The sample yields over 250,000 clones, about 86% seen once. The specimen sequenced was PBMCs. These receptors came from a woman aged 18-35 years in good health and CMV-seronegative. CDR3s include the opening cysteine and the closing phenylalanine or tryptophan. A D gene is named only where the DNA matches it firmly. Part of the rows lack a size; the others show once, few, many or a class for expanded clones.

>TRBV13|11|NA|NA|TRBJ2-1
TGTGCCAGCAGCTATCGTAATGAGCAGTTCTTC
CASSYRNEQFF
>TRBV5-4|14|few|TRBD2|TRBJ2-7
TGTGCCAGCAGTTCCGGGACTAGCTCCTACGAGCAGTACTTC
CASSSGTSSYEQYF
>TRBV11-2|15|once|TRBD1|TRBJ1-2
TGTGCCAGCAGCTTATTCAGACAGGGCTTAGGTGGCTACACCTTC
CASSLFRQGLGGYTF
>TRBV6-1|13|NA|TRBD1|TRBJ2-7
TGTGCCAGCAGATTGGACAGGTCCTACGAGCAGTACTTC
CASRLDRSYEQYF
>TRBV5-1|13|NA|NA|TRBJ1-1
TGCGCCAGCAGCTCAGGAGGGTACACTGAAGCTTTCTTT
CASSSGGYTEAFF
>TRBV5-6|14|NA|TRBD1|TRBJ1-2
TGTGCCAGCAGCCCAGGGGGCCTTAGCTATGGCTACACCTTC
CASSPGGLSYGYTF
>TRBV7-8|12|few|TRBD2|TRBJ2-7
TGTGCCAGCAGCTTAGGCGGGGGCGAGCAGTACTTC
CASSLGGGEQYF
>TRBV6-1|14|NA|TRBD2|TRBJ2-7
TGTGCCAGCAGTGATCCCCTAGCGGGAGACGAGCAGTACTTC
CASSDPLAGDEQYF
>TRBV29-1|13|few|NA|TRBJ2-7
TGCAGCGTTGATGGGGGGTCCCTCGCGGAGCAGTACTTC
CSVDGGSLAEQYF
>TRBV9|18|once|TRBD2|TRBJ2-2
TGTGCCAGCAGCCCCCAGGGACTAGCGGGGACGAACACCGGGGAGCTGTTTTTT
CASSPQGLAGTNTGELFF
>TRBV29-1|13|NA|TRBD1|TRBJ1-2
TGCAGCGTTGTTCAGGGGGTGGGCTATGGCTACACCTTC
CSVVQGVGYGYTF
>TRBV6-5|15|NA|TRBD1|TRBJ2-7
TGTGCCAGCAGGATCCGGGACAGGGGATCCTACGAGCAGTACTTC
CASRIRDRGSYEQYF
>TRBV4-3|16|NA|NA|TRBJ2-7
TGCGCCAGCAGCCAAGATGCGGCAGGGCCCCGTTACGAGCAGTACTTC
CASSQDAAGPRYEQYF
>TRBV5-1|14|NA|NA|TRBJ2-5
TGCGCCAGCAGCTCGCCGGAGTCTGAAGAGACCCAGTACTTC
CASSSPESEETQYF
>TRBV12-5|20|NA|TRBD1|TRBJ2-5
TGTGCTAGTGGTTACAACAATACCACAGCCACAGGGGTAGGCCAAGAGACCCAGTACTTC
CASGYNNTTATGVGQETQYF
>TRBV2|17|NA|NA|TRBJ1-3
TGTGCCAGCAGTGATTGGACATTTGTCTCTCTTGGAAACACCATATATTTT
CASSDWTFVSLGNTIYF
>TRBV30|18|NA|TRBD2|TRBJ2-5
TGTGCCTGGAGTGTACCCGGGACTAGCGGGATTCTAGGTGTGACCCAGTACTTC
CAWSVPGTSGILGVTQYF
>TRBV6-5|16|NA|TRBD2|TRBJ2-1
TGTGCCAGCAGTTACATTAAGACTAGCGGCTACAATGAGCAGTTCTTC
CASSYIKTSGYNEQFF
>TRBV6-5|12|NA|TRBD1|TRBJ1-2
TGTGCCAGCAGGGCGACAGGGTATGGCTACACCTTC
CASRATGYGYTF
>TRBV7-9|13|NA|NA|TRBJ2-7
TGTGCCACCCACAGGGAGGGACCTTACGAGCAGTACTTC
CATHREGPYEQYF
>TRBV4-3|18|NA|TRBD2|TRBJ2-7
TGCGCCAGCAGCCAAGTAGCGGGACTAGCGGGGAGCTCCTACGAGCAGTACTTC
CASSQVAGLAGSSYEQYF
>TRBV6-5|13|NA|NA|TRBJ2-2
TGTGCCAGCAGTTACACCGGGACCGGGGAGCTGTTTTTT
CASSYTGTGELFF
>TRBV7-9|15|NA|TRBD1|TRBJ2-7
TGTGCCAGCAGTCCCGGACAGGGTGAGTCCTACGAGCAGTACTTC
CASSPGQGESYEQYF
>TRBV6-5|15|NA|NA|TRBJ1-1
TGTGCCAGCAGTTCCCCATGGGCAAGGATGACTGAAGCTTTCTTT
CASSSPWARMTEAFF
>TRBV7-9|16|NA|NA|TRBJ2-7
TGTGCCAGCAGCATACGGGACAAGGGTAGCTCCTACGAGCAGTACTTC
CASSIRDKGSSYEQYF
>TRBV7-7|14|NA|TRBD2|TRBJ2-3
TGTGCCAGCAGCCCGACTAGCCCCACAGATACGCAGTATTTT
CASSPTSPTDTQYF
>TRBV29-1|12|few|NA|TRBJ1-2
TGCAGCGTTGTGGGCAGTAACTATGGCTACACCTTC
CSVVGSNYGYTF
>TRBV10-3|17|once|NA|TRBJ1-2
TGTGCCATCAGTGAGTCGTCGGGCGGGGGCTGGGAGTATGGCTACACCTTC
CAISESSGGGWEYGYTF
>TRBV27|14|NA|NA|TRBJ1-5
TGTGCCAGCAGTCCACTGTCGGGGAATCAGCCCCAGCATTTT
CASSPLSGNQPQHF
>TRBV10-1|14|NA|TRBD1|TRBJ2-7
TGCGCCAGCAGTGAAGGACAGGGACCCTACGAGCAGTACTTC
CASSEGQGPYEQYF
>TRBV18|16|NA|TRBD1|TRBJ1-1
TGTGCCAGCTCACCATCCCGACAGGGTCTGAACACTGAAGCTTTCTTT
CASSPSRQGLNTEAFF
>TRBV19|14|NA|TRBD1|TRBJ1-2
TGTGCCAGTAGTATACGGGACAGGGCACTGGGCTACACCTTC
CASSIRDRALGYTF
>TRBV11-1|15|NA|TRBD1|TRBJ2-7
TGTGCCAGCAGCTTAGGTGAACAGGGGGCCTACGAGCAGTACTTC
CASSLGEQGAYEQYF
>TRBV5-1|14|few|TRBD1|TRBJ1-2
TGCGCCAGCAGCTTCGGGACAGGGGGCGCAGATGGCACCTTC
CASSFGTGGADGTF
>TRBV5-1|14|NA|NA|TRBJ1-1
TGCGCCAGCAGCCGGCGGGGGGCGAACACTGAAGCTTTCTTT
CASSRRGANTEAFF
>TRBV4-3|17|NA|TRBD1|TRBJ1-2
TGCGCCAGCAGCCAAGTGGGACAGGTGACGATTAACTATGGCTACACCTTC
CASSQVGQVTINYGYTF
>TRBV30|12|NA|NA|TRBJ2-1
TGTGCCTGGAGTGTAGAGGGTAATGAGCAGTTCTTC
CAWSVEGNEQFF
>TRBV5-1|16|NA|TRBD2|TRBJ2-7
TGCGCCAGCAGCTTGAATCCTAGCGGATCTGCCTACGAGCAGTACTTC
CASSLNPSGSAYEQYF
>TRBV30|14|NA|NA|TRBJ1-4
TGTGCCTGGAGCGCCAGGATAATCAATGAAAAACTGTTTTTT
CAWSARIINEKLFF
>TRBV11-2|15|NA|TRBD1|TRBJ1-1
TGTGCCAGCAGCCTTATCTTAGGGGGCAGGGCTGAAGCTTTCTTT
CASSLILGGRAEAFF
>TRBV10-3|17|NA|NA|TRBJ2-7
TGTGCCATCAGTGAGCGTGTTGCGGGGACAGTAACCTACGAGCAGTACTTC
CAISERVAGTVTYEQYF
>TRBV6-5|15|NA|NA|TRBJ2-7
TGTGCCAGCAGCCTTAGGGGGATCCAGCAGCTCGAGCAGTACTTC
CASSLRGIQQLEQYF
>TRBV25-1|12|NA|NA|TRBJ2-7
TGTGCCAGCAGTGATTTAGACTACGAGCAGTACTTC
CASSDLDYEQYF
>TRBV29-1|12|NA|TRBD2|TRBJ2-4
TGCAGCGTGGGAGGGAACACGAACATTCAGTACTTC
CSVGGNTNIQYF
>TRBV6-6|15|NA|NA|TRBJ1-5
TGTGCCAGCAGTTACGGAGGAGAGAGCAATCAGCCCCAGCATTTT
CASSYGGESNQPQHF
>TRBV19|16|NA|TRBD2|TRBJ2-5
TGTGCCAGTTCCGAAGGGGTAGCGGGAGAACTGGAGACCCAGTACTTC
CASSEGVAGELETQYF
>TRBV11-2|15|NA|TRBD1|TRBJ1-4
TGTGCCAGCAGCTTAGGGGACAGGGATAATGAAAAACTGTTTTTT
CASSLGDRDNEKLFF
>TRBV13|15|NA|TRBD1|TRBJ2-7
TGTGCCAGCAGCCAAGACAGGGGCGGACCCTACGAGCAGTACTTC
CASSQDRGGPYEQYF
>TRBV27|13|NA|NA|TRBJ1-1
TGTGCCAGCAGTTACCAGGGAGGGGTTACAGCTTTCTTT
CASSYQGGVTAFF
>TRBV18|13|NA|NA|TRBJ1-2
TGTGCCAGCTCACCACCCCAGGGTGCGGGCTACACCTTC
CASSPPQGAGYTF
>TRBV11-2|14|few|TRBD1|TRBJ1-2
TGTGCCAGCAGCTCCGACAGGGGAAGTGATGGCTACACCTTC
CASSSDRGSDGYTF
>TRBV7-2|13|NA|TRBD1|TRBJ1-2
TGTGCCAGCAGCGCATCAACAGGGGGCGGCTACACCTTC
CASSASTGGGYTF
>TRBV6-5|15|NA|NA|TRBJ1-2
TGTGCCAGCAGGGACCAGCGAGGGGAGGGCTATGGCTACACCTTC
CASRDQRGEGYGYTF
>TRBV2|15|NA|TRBD1|TRBJ2-2
TGTGCCAGCAGAAACAACAGGGGGCAAACCGGGGAGCTGTTTTTT
CASRNNRGQTGELFF